The 23 T cell receptor beta chains listed next were all sequenced from one sample in a study of cytomegalovirus exposure and HLA in healthy donors. With 60 Vbeta and 13 Jbeta primers, the PCR was carried out. Profiling relied on immunoSEQ multiplex PCR, and the TCRdb table lists in-frame clones only, not all of them. Of 150,000 or so clones listed, roughly 65% are singletons. Sequencing was carried out using PBMCs. Source of these receptors: a man aged 18 to 30 in good health and CMV-seropositive.

The CDR3: CASSLVGGNEKLFF. The DNA for the CDR3 is TGTGCCAGCAGTCTGGTGGGCGGGAATGAAAAACTGTTTTTT. V gene TRBV6-6 combines with J gene TRBJ1-4; D gene uncertain. V lost 5 bases to trimming and J lost 5 bases, with 12 bases between them. The CDR3 sequence is 14 residues long. Germline CDR1 is MNHNY and CDR2 is SVGAGI (reference sequence).

The gene calls are TRBV10-1 and TRBJ1-1; D gene unclear. The germline V gene has CDR1 WNHNN and CDR2 SYGVQD (reference sequence). Trimming shortened V by 7 bases and J by 10 bases, and 10 bases separated the two germline ends. This CDR3 spans 10 amino acids. CDR3 loop: CASKKIGAFF. DNA of the CDR3: TGCGCCAGCAAAAAGATCGGAGCTTTCTTT.

This rearrangement joins TRBV6-5 to TRBJ2-3, with D unclear. The ends were cut back, 10 bases at V and 6 bases at J, with 8 bases in the middle. Germline-derived CDR1 and CDR2 are MNHEY and SVGAGI. CDR3 size: 10 residues. The CDR3 region is CAIQSDTQYF. The CDR3 DNA follows: TGTGCCATTCAATCCGATACGCAGTATTTT.

This clone has a handful of counts. The chain has TRBV30 and TRBJ1-5, with unresolved D. CDR1 and CDR2 (germline): GTSNPN, SVGIG (reference sequence). Trimming removed 2 bases at V and 2 bases at J, with 10 bases between. The CDR3 covers 14 residues. The CDR3 DNA reads as TGTGCCTGGAGTCTAGAGGGAGGCAATCAGCCCCAGCATTTT. Residues: CAWSLEGGNQPQHF.

This chain connects TRBV28 to TRBJ1-3; TRBD1 might be the D (6 bases). The CDR3 loop spans 17 amino acids. Germline CDR1 and CDR2: MDHEN and SYDVKM. V was trimmed by 5 bases and J by 2 bases, leaving 19 bases between them. The CDR3 protein is CASSPHPQGTAGNTIYF. DNA for the CDR3: TGTGCCAGCAGTCCCCACCCCCAGGGGACGGCTGGAAACACCATATATTTT. Full variable domain (missing parts from reference TRBV28 and TRBJ1-3): DVKVTQSSRYLVKRTGEKVFLECVQDMDHENMFWYRQDPGLGLRLIYFSYDVKMKEKGDIPEGYSVSREKKERFSLILESASTNQTSMYLCASSPHPQGTAGNTIYFGEGSWLTVV.

V is TRBV2 and J is TRBJ2-3, with TRBD2 identical over 11 bases. This CDR3 has 16 residues. V trimming: 2 bases; J trimming: 6 bases; junction bases outside the gene matches: 7. Germline CDR1 reads SNHLY; CDR2 reads FYNNEI. The CDR3, as DNA: TGTGCCAGCAGTGAACTAGCGGGGGGCTCGGGGGATACGCAGTATTTT. As protein: CASSELAGGSGDTQYF.

The gene calls are TRBV11-3 and TRBJ1-1; D is possibly TRBD1 (5 bases). Germline assignment: CDR1 SGHNT and CDR2 YENEEA. V was cut by 5 bases and J by 2 bases, with 18 bases left in between. CDR3 length equals 16 residues. CDR3 in DNA: TGTGCCAGCAGCGACGGGACTTCGGGACGAAACACTGAAGCTTTCTTT. It translates to CASSDGTSGRNTEAFF.

The rearrangement uses TRBV5-1 and TRBJ1-3; 8 bases fit TRBD1. J gave up 3 bases and V 4 bases, and 6 bases lay outside the gene matches. The germline V gene encodes CDR1 SGHRS and CDR2 YFSETQ. The CDR3 has 15 amino acids. The CDR3: CASSADRASGNTIYF. Written as DNA, the CDR3 is TGCGCCAGCAGCGCGGACAGGGCAAGTGGAAACACCATATATTTT. The variable domain in full, with the rest retrieved from reference TRBV5-1 and TRBJ1-3, is KAGVTQTPRYLIKTRGQQVTLSCSPISGHRSVSWYQQTPGQGLQFLFEYFSETQRNKGNFPGRFSGRQFSNSRSEMNVSTLELGDSALYLCASSADRASGNTIYFGEGSWLTVV.

A single count supports this clone. The chain has TRBV6-1 and TRBJ2-7; possibly TRBD1 for D (6 bases). The CDR3 length is 13 residues. V dropped 1 base and J dropped 3 bases, with 7 bases sitting between them. Per the germline V gene, CDR1 is MNHNS and CDR2 is SASEGT. In DNA form, the CDR3 reads TGTGCCAGCAGTGAAGACAGGGTCTACGAGCAGTACGTC. This sequence encodes CASSEDRVYEQYV.

This chain joins TRBV19 and TRBJ1-5; weak D call: TRBD1 (6 bases). CDR3 length equals 16 residues. Trimming left V 1 base short and J 0 bases short, with 10 bases between. CDR1 and CDR2 (germline): LNHDA, SQIVND (reference sequence). CDR3 sequence: CASSIADSHSNQPQHF. The CDR3, as DNA: TGTGCCAGTAGTATAGCGGACAGTCATAGCAATCAGCCCCAGCATTTT.

V and J are TRBV2 and TRBJ2-2; 7 bases agree with TRBD2. CDR3 length equals 15 residues. V gave up 6 bases and J gave up 0 bases; unmatched junction bases: 4. Germline CDR1 reads SNHLY; CDR2 reads FYNNEI. CDR3 residues: CASRRLATNTGELFF. For the CDR3, the DNA is TGTGCCAGCAGAAGACTAGCCACGAACACCGGGGAGCTGTTTTTT.

This chain uses TRBV6-1 with TRBJ2-5; 14 bases align to TRBD2. Trimming took 3 bases from V and 1 from J; bases not matched to a gene: 10. The CDR3 is 19 amino acids. Looked up from germline, CDR1 is MNHNS and CDR2 is SASEGT. The CDR3 region is CASSDQRTSGGLSQETQYF. The CDR3 coding sequence is TGTGCCAGCAGTGATCAAAGGACTAGCGGGGGGCTCTCCCAAGAGACCCAGTACTTC.

The V call is TRBV7-9, the J call TRBJ2-7; TRBD2 is a possible D gene (5 bases). The V gene's germline CDR1 is SEHNR and CDR2 FQNEAQ (reference sequence). V lost 8 bases and J 2 bases, leaving 16 bases between the germline ends. The CDR3 is made up of 14 amino acids. The chain's CDR3 is CASYPRPGTYEQYV. Here the CDR3 DNA reads TGTGCCAGCTACCCTAGGCCGGGAACCTACGAGCAGTACGTC.

V and J are TRBV27 and TRBJ2-5; 9 bases are shared with TRBD1. Germline-derived CDR1 and CDR2 are MNHEY and SMNVEV (reference sequence). Trimming took 2 bases from V and 10 from J; bases not matched to a gene: 8. The CDR3 consists of 14 residues. CDR3 residues: CASSLDRGSTHQYF. Here the CDR3 DNA reads TGTGCCAGCAGTTTAGACAGGGGGTCTACCCACCAGTACTTC.

This chain joins TRBV6-1 and TRBJ2-1, with TRBD2 matching 11 bases. V trimming: 4 bases; J trimming: 4 bases; junction bases outside the gene matches: 3. In germline, CDR1 is MNHNS, CDR2 SASEGT. The CDR3 totals 15 residues. CDR3 coding DNA: TGTGCCAGCAGTGTTAGCGGGGGGGCGTACAATGAGCAGTTCTTC. Encoded protein: CASSVSGGAYNEQFF.

V and J are TRBV11-3 and TRBJ2-3; a possible D gene is TRBD1 (6 bases). Trimming left V 5 bases short and J 1 base short, with 13 bases between. This CDR3 spans 15 amino acids. Germline V gives CDR1 SGHNT, CDR2 YENEEA. CDR3 bases: TGTGCCAGCAGCCCAGGGGTTGCACGCACAGATACGCAGTATTTT. Translation: CASSPGVARTDTQYF.

V gene TRBV29-1 combines with J gene TRBJ1-1, with 7 bases matching TRBD1. Trimming at V came to 3 bases and at J to 7 bases, leaving 5 bases not matched to a gene. Germline CDR1 SQVTM, CDR2 ANQGSEA. The CDR3 loop spans 12 amino acids. Here the CDR3 DNA reads TGCAGCGTTGAGGGACAGAGCCTTGAAGCTTTCTTT. As protein: CSVEGQSLEAFF.

The genes are TRBV6-6 and TRBJ1-4; 10 bases fit TRBD1. Germline CDR1 reads MNHNY; CDR2 reads SVGAGI (reference sequence). The CDR3 is 16 residues long. V lost 5 bases, J lost 0 bases, and 3 bases stayed unmatched. CDR3 DNA: TGTGCCAGCAGTCTTGGGACAGGGGCAACTAATGAAAAACTGTTTTTT. Translating it yields CASSLGTGATNEKLFF.

The rearrangement links TRBV7-2 to TRBJ2-1; the match to TRBD2 covers 8 bases. Trimming cost V 6 bases and J 4 bases; bases outside gene matches: 8. Germline V gene lookup returns CDR1 SGHTA and CDR2 FQGNSA. The CDR3 totals 15 residues. CDR3 in DNA: TGTGCCAGCAGGCCCGGGGGGGCGGGGTACAATGAGCAGTTCTTC. It codes for CASRPGGAGYNEQFF.

The CDR3 DNA is TGTGCCAGCAGCTTAGTGGGGGGGTACCAGTCCCAAGAGACCCAGTACTTC. Its translation: CASSLVGGYQSQETQYF. The rearrangement links TRBV7-2 to TRBJ2-5; 7 bases are shared with TRBD2. Trimming cost V 1 base and J 1 base; bases outside gene matches: 9. Germline-derived CDR1 and CDR2 are SGHTA and FQGNSA. The CDR3 is made up of 17 amino acids.

The chain uses TRBV2 and TRBJ2-7; TRBD2 matches at 10 bases. The trim removed 5 bases at V and 3 bases at J, leaving 1 base unmatched. The V gene's germline CDR1 is SNHLY and CDR2 FYNNEI. The CDR3 sequence is 13 residues long. This CDR3 reads CASSRLAGYEQYV. As DNA, the CDR3 is TGTGCCAGCAGTAGACTAGCGGGCTACGAGCAGTACGTC.

The table lists this clone with a few counts. The chain carries TRBV7-8 and TRBJ2-2, with TRBD1 identical over 12 bases. The V and J ends lost 5 bases and 5 bases, in that order; junction bases with no gene match: 9. Germline CDR1 SGHVS, CDR2 FQNEAQ. The CDR3 has 17 amino acids. The CDR3 is CASSPRMGQGATGELFF. DNA of the CDR3: TGTGCCAGCAGCCCTCGAATGGGACAGGGGGCGACCGGGGAGCTGTTTTTT.

The rearrangement links TRBV4-1 to TRBJ1-2, with a weak D call TRBD1 (5 bases). Germline V gene lookup returns CDR1 MGHRA and CDR2 YSYEKL. The CDR3 loop spans 14 amino acids. V was pared by 0 bases and J by 5 bases, with 10 bases between. CDR3 sequence (DNA): TGCGCCAGCAGCCAAGAGGCGGGGCCTTATGGCTACACCTTC. This sequence encodes CASSQEAGPYGYTF.